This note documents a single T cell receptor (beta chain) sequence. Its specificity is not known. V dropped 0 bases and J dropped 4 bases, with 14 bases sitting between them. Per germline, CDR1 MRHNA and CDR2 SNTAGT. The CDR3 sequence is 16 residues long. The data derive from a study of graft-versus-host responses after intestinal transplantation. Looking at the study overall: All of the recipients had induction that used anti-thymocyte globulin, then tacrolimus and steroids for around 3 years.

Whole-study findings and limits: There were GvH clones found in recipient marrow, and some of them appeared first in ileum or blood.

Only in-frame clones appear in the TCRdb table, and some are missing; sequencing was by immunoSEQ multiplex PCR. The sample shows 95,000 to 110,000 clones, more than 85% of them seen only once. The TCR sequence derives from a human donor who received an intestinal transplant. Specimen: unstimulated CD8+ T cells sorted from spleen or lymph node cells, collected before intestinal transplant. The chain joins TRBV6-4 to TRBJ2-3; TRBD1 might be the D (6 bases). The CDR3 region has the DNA TGTGCCAGCAGTGACTCGTGGACAGAGGGTCCAGATACGCAGTATTTT. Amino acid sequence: CASSDSWTEGPDTQYF.